This record looks at one T cell receptor beta chain sequence and its context. Its antigen is as yet unknown. These data are taken from a study of identical twins. Whole-study findings and limits: The abundant beta clonotypes from cord blood had fewer insertions, and memory repertoires had none of this. Conclusions leaned on cross-sectional statistical analysis and did not track the same donors over time.

MiXCR, run by TCRdb on the 5' RACE reads, gives a single entry per CDR3 protein. Altogether hundreds of thousands of distinct CDR3 sequences are present, roughly an eighth being singletons, with the ten largest covering about 1.5%. Germline V gene lookup returns CDR1 SQVTM and CDR2 ANQGSEA. CDR3 length: 14 amino acids. V was cut by 5 bases and J by 4 bases, with 17 bases left in between. These data were likewise used in another study, on yellow fever vaccine responses in identical twins.

The chain combines TRBV29-1 with TRBJ2-5; no definite D call. The receptor was isolated from a woman between 18 and 29 years old in good health. Input material: PBMCs. CDR3: CSVLTGFGPETQYF. CDR3 bases: TGCAGCGTTTTAACGGGTTTTGGGCCAGAGACCCAGTACTTC.